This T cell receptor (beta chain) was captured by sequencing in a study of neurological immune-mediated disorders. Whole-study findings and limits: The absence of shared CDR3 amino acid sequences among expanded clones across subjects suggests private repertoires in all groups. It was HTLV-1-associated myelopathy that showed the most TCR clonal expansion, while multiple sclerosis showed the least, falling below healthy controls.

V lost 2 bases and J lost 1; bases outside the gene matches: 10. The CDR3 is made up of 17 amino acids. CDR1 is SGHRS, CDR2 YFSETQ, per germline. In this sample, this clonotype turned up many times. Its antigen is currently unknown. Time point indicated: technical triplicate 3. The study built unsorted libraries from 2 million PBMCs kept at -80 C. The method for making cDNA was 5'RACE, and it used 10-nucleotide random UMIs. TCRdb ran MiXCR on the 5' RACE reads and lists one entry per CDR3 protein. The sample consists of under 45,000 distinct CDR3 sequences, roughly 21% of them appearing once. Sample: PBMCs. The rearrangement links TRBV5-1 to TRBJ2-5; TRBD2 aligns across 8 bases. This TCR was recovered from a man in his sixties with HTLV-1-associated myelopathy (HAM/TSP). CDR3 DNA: TGCGCCAGCAGCTTCGGGTGGACTAGCATCTCCCAAGAGACCCAGTACTTC. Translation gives CASSFGWTSISQETQYF.